Each of the 15 T cell receptor beta chains below was sequenced from the same sample in a study of shared clonotypes between healthy human individuals. Naive CD8 populations comprised CD45RO-negative cells positively selected for CCR7, excluding terminally differentiated effector memory CD45RA+ cells. Assay used: immunoSEQ multiplex PCR; TCRdb lists only in-frame clones, some missing. The table shows some 2,100,000 clones, with approximately 94% occurring only once. The sample was naive CD8+ T cells from PBMCs. The receptor set was obtained from a man younger than 35 in good health. Some clones in this sample may be carry-over from other donors' samples.

Of note for this clone: This may be a read error: a much more frequent sequence differs by one nucleotide. The gene calls are TRBV6-5 and TRBJ2-5; no firm D call. The CDR3 runs to 13 residues. Germline values: CDR1 MNHEY, CDR2 SVGAGI. Trimming cost V 2 bases and J 5 bases, with 9 bases left between them. The CDR3 region is CASSYRLRETQYF. The CDR3, as DNA: TGTGCCAGCAGTTACCGGCTGAGGGAGACCCAGTACTTC.

In regard to this clone: Other DNA sequences within the sample encode an identical CDR3. The V and J genes are TRBV11-2 and TRBJ2-1; the D is unclear. Per germline, CDR1 SGHAT and CDR2 FQNNGV. CDR3 length: 12 residues. The V end was cut by 4 bases, the J end by 4 bases, with 5 bases between. The CDR3 here is CASSSGYNEQFF. In DNA form, the CDR3 reads TGTGCCAGCAGCTCTGGTTACAATGAGCAGTTCTTC.

The rearrangement uses TRBV27 and TRBJ2-5; D unresolved. Deletions cut 4 bases from V and 2 bases from J, with 5 bases between. The CDR3 length is 12 residues. CDR1 is MNHEY and CDR2 is SMNVEV in the germline V gene (reference sequence). The DNA of the CDR3 is TGTGCCAGCAGTTCTCTACAAGAGACCCAGTACTTC. Protein product: CASSSLQETQYF.

The genes are TRBV5-6 and TRBJ2-3, with 9 nucleotides matching TRBD2. Germline lookup yields CDR1 SGHDT and CDR2 YYEEEE. The ends lost 4 bases at V and 5 bases at J; junction bases unmatched: 8. This CDR3 has 15 amino acids. The CDR3 loop reads CASSNLAGVVDTQYF. CDR3 bases: TGTGCCAGCAGCAACTTAGCGGGAGTAGTAGATACGCAGTATTTT.

The J gene is TRBJ2-5, the V gene TRBV6-5; TRBD2 is a possible D gene (6 bases). Trimming took 7 bases from V and 2 from J, leaving 8 bases between them. The CDR3 is made up of 12 amino acids. Germline V lookup: CDR1 MNHEY, CDR2 SVGAGI. The DNA for the CDR3 is TGTGCCAGCACGGGGGTTCAAGAGACCCAGTACTTC. Its translation: CASTGVQETQYF.

The rearrangement uses TRBV25-1 and TRBJ2-2; D might be TRBD2 (5 bases). The length of the CDR3 is 17 residues. CDR1 MGHDK and CDR2 SYGVNS come from the germline V gene. V dropped 4 bases and J dropped 0 bases, with 15 bases sitting between them. CDR3 loop: CASSGVRHSANTGELFF. The CDR3 coding sequence is TGTGCCAGCAGTGGCGTGCGTCATAGCGCGAACACCGGGGAGCTGTTTTTT.

This clone was detected once. V is TRBV7-9 and J is TRBJ1-1; D not resolved. Looked up from germline, CDR1 is SEHNR and CDR2 is FQNEAQ (reference sequence). The CDR3 has 14 residues. With 1 base removed from V and 4 bases from J, the gap between germline ends came to 10 bases. The chain's CDR3 is CASSLEGPGTEAFF. In nucleotides, the CDR3 is TGTGCCAGCAGCTTAGAGGGCCCAGGCACTGAAGCTTTCTTT.

The rearrangement links TRBV15 to TRBJ2-4, with D possibly matching TRBD2 (7 bases). The V and J ends lost 5 bases and 8 bases respectively, with 16 bases between them. This CDR3 region has 14 residues. CDR1 is LNHNV and CDR2 is YYDKDF in the germline V gene (reference sequence). CDR3 protein: CATSPRTGGDIQYF. The CDR3 DNA reads TGTGCCACCAGCCCAAGGACGGGGGGCGACATTCAGTACTTC.

The chain recombines TRBV4-1 with TRBJ2-2; no definite D call. The CDR3 extends over 14 amino acids. Trimming removed 6 bases from V and 1 base from J, with 9 bases in between. Germline lookup yields CDR1 MGHRA and CDR2 YSYEKL. For the CDR3, the DNA is TGCGCCAGCAGGCAGAGCAAGAACACCGGGGAGCTGTTTTTT. Translated, it gives CASRQSKNTGELFF.

Here the CDR3 reads CASSPDWKQYF. The CDR3 region has the DNA TGTGCCAGCAGCCCCGATTGGAAGCAGTACTTC. The rearrangement links TRBV5-5 to TRBJ2-7; D unclear. Trimming removed 4 bases at V and 8 bases at J, with 10 bases between. The germline CDR1 and CDR2 sequences are SGHKS and YYEKEE (reference sequence). The CDR3 length is 11 residues.

V and J are TRBV19 and TRBJ2-7; D unresolved. Per germline, CDR1 LNHDA and CDR2 SQIVND (reference sequence). Trimming took off 3 bases at V and 2 bases at J, with 14 bases between the two ends. The CDR3 has 15 residues. The CDR3, as DNA: TGTGCCAGTAGTATGTCTCTAACTTGGGCCTACGAGCAGTACTTC. Its translation: CASSMSLTWAYEQYF. The variable domain in full, completed from reference TRBV19 and TRBJ2-7, reads DGGITQSPKYLFRKEGQNVTLSCEQNLNHDAMYWYRQDPGQGLRLIYYSQIVNDFQKGDIAEGYSVSREKKESFPLTVTSAQKNPTAFYLCASSMSLTWAYEQYFGPGTRLTVT.

The chain recombines TRBV7-7 with TRBJ2-7; D remains ambiguous. This CDR3 comprises 13 residues. Trimming removed 4 bases at V and 3 bases at J, with 10 bases between. The germline V gene encodes CDR1 SSHAT and CDR2 FNYEAQ (reference sequence). The DNA for the CDR3 is TGTGCCAGCAGCTACGGATACGACTACGAGCAGTACTTC. The encoded protein is CASSYGYDYEQYF.

J is TRBJ1-1 and V is TRBV4-1; no clear D gene. Germline CDR1 and CDR2: MGHRA and YSYEKL. The CDR3 spans 16 residues. V lost 0 bases, J lost 0 bases, and 11 bases lay in between. CDR3 in DNA: TGCGCCAGCAGCCAAGATGTCACGAGGGTGAACACTGAAGCTTTCTTT. It codes for CASSQDVTRVNTEAFF.

This rearrangement joins TRBV28 to TRBJ1-4, with D unresolved. Germline loops: CDR1 MDHEN, CDR2 SYDVKM. The V gene lost 3 bases and the J gene lost 6 bases, with 14 bases spanning the gap. The CDR3 is 15 amino acids. For the CDR3, the DNA is TGTGCCAGCAGTTTCTGGCGTGATACGGATGAAAAACTGTTTTTT. Amino acids: CASSFWRDTDEKLFF.

About this clone: The sample holds other DNA sequences that translate to the same CDR3. J is TRBJ2-1 and V is TRBV11-3; TRBD1 or TRBD2 may be the D gene (6 bases each). V was clipped by 2 bases and J by 1 base, with 9 bases between them. The length of the CDR3 is 15 residues. Per the germline V gene, CDR1 is SGHNT and CDR2 is YENEEA. Written as DNA, the CDR3 is TGTGCCAGCAGCTTACGAGGGGGGTCCTACAATGAGCAGTTCTTC. It translates to CASSLRGGSYNEQFF.